The 32 T cell receptor beta chains reported below all come from one sample, sequenced in a study of CD8 T cells in Susac syndrome. Random hexamers were used to reverse transcribe an amount of roughly 0.45 to 1 ug RNA. TCRdb independently ran MiXCR on the immunoSEQ multiplex PCR reads; one entry per CDR3 protein. The table lists 150,000 to 200,000 distinct CDR3 sequences, over 85% of them singletons, with around 0.13% in the top ten. Sequenced sample: CD4+ T cells from PBMCs. These receptors all stem from a human donor in good health.

This chain connects TRBV30 to TRBJ1-1; D remains unclear. Germline V gene sequence: CDR1 GTSNPN, CDR2 SVGIG (reference sequence). The CDR3 is made up of 14 amino acids. V was pared by 3 bases and J by 5 bases, with 16 bases between. The chain's CDR3 is CAWSKEQQGTEAFF. The CDR3 DNA reads as TGTGCCTGGAGCAAGGAACAGCAAGGAACTGAAGCTTTCTTT.

The V call is TRBV3-1, the J call TRBJ2-7; maybe TRBD1 (6 bases). V was clipped by 1 base and J by 6 bases, with 13 bases between them. Germline CDR1 and CDR2: LGHDT and YNNKEL (reference sequence). There are 14 residues in the CDR3. CDR3 coding DNA: TGTGCCAGCAGCCAAGTCAACAGGGCTGCCGAGCAGTACTTC. Its protein is CASSQVNRAAEQYF.

The J gene is TRBJ2-7, the V gene TRBV2; D might be TRBD1 (5 bases). V was clipped by 9 bases and J by 4 bases, with 13 bases between them. This CDR3 contains 12 residues. The germline CDR1 and CDR2 sequences are SNHLY and FYNNEI. CDR3 DNA: TGTGCCAGTGGGGCAGGGATATACGAGCAGTACTTC. Amino acids: CASGAGIYEQYF.

V gene TRBV5-6 combines with J gene TRBJ2-5; 9 bases are shared with TRBD2. Germline V lookup: CDR1 SGHDT, CDR2 YYEEEE. This CDR3 comprises 18 residues. J was trimmed by 7 bases and V by 0 bases; bases with no gene match: 16. This CDR3 is CASSLEGSGGPYIGTQYF. CDR3 DNA: TGTGCCAGCAGCTTGGAAGGTAGCGGGGGACCTTACATCGGGACCCAGTACTTC.

This chain connects TRBV2 to TRBJ2-2; TRBD1 agrees at 7 bases. The CDR3 covers 14 residues. V lost 7 bases to trimming and J lost 3 bases; unmatched junction nucleotides: 5. Germline V gene data show CDR1 as SNHLY and CDR2 as FYNNEI. The CDR3 nucleotides are TGTGCCAGCACCCCGACAGGGCACACCGGGGAGCTGTTTTTT. This sequence encodes CASTPTGHTGELFF.

The rearrangement links TRBV7-2 to TRBJ2-4; maybe TRBD2 (5 bases). The CDR3 runs to 16 residues. The V end was cut by 5 bases, the J end by 1 base, with 15 bases between. Germline V gene lookup returns CDR1 SGHTA and CDR2 FQGNSA. CDR3 protein: CASSPRIGGAKNIQYF. CDR3 DNA sequence: TGTGCCAGCAGCCCGAGAATTGGCGGGGCCAAAAACATTCAGTACTTC. The complete variable domain, with remaining parts taken from reference TRBV7-2 and TRBJ2-4, reads GAGVSQSPSNKVTEKGKDVELRCDPISGHTALYWYRQSLGQGLEFLIYFQGNSAPDKSGLPSDRFSAERTGGSVSTLTIQRTQQEDSAVYLCASSPRIGGAKNIQYFGAGTRLSVL.

The chain uses TRBV9 and TRBJ1-2; D may be TRBD1 (5 bases). The V and J ends lost 5 bases and 6 bases respectively, with 14 bases between them. CDR1 is SGDLS, CDR2 YYNGEE, per germline. The CDR3 length is 13 residues. CDR3: CASRLSGSDGYTF. CDR3 bases: TGTGCCAGCAGGTTGTCAGGGTCCGATGGCTACACCTTC.

This rearrangement joins TRBV9 to TRBJ2-5, with D hard to call. Germline loops: CDR1 SGDLS, CDR2 YYNGEE. The CDR3 extends over 14 amino acids. With 1 base removed from V and 4 bases from J, the gap between germline ends came to 11 bases. CDR3 sequence reads: CASSVMSGLETQYF. Here the CDR3 DNA reads TGTGCCAGCAGCGTAATGTCCGGGTTAGAGACCCAGTACTTC.

The J gene is TRBJ1-6, the V gene TRBV9; 9 nucleotides line up with TRBD1. The CDR3 runs 14 residues. V lost 4 bases, J lost 11 bases, and 7 bases stayed unmatched. From germline, CDR1 is SGDLS and CDR2 YYNGEE. The CDR3 region is CASSPDRGIAPLHF. The CDR3 DNA reads as TGTGCCAGCAGCCCGGACAGGGGCATCGCACCCCTCCACTTT. Supplemented by reference TRBV9 and TRBJ1-6, the full variable domain reads DSGVTQTPKHLITATGQRVTLRCSPRSGDLSVYWYQQSLDQGLQFLIQYYNGEERAKGNILERFSAQQFPDLHSELNLSSLELGDSALYFCASSPDRGIAPLHFGNGTRLTVT.

This clonotype was seen just once. The gene calls are TRBV3-1 and TRBJ1-2; perhaps TRBD1 as D (5 bases). The CDR3 spans 15 residues. Trimming cost V 1 base and J 6 bases, with 15 bases left between them. CDR1 and CDR2 from the germline V gene are LGHDT and YNNKEL (reference sequence). The DNA of the CDR3 is TGTGCCAGCAGCCAAGTCACCTGGAGGGACGATGGCTACACCTTC. Translating gives CASSQVTWRDDGYTF.

This chain joins TRBV29-1 and TRBJ2-7; possibly TRBD2 for D (7 bases). The germline V gene encodes CDR1 SQVTM and CDR2 ANQGSEA. The CDR3 is 14 amino acids. V lost 4 bases to trimming and J lost 5 bases, with 18 bases between them. Here the CDR3 DNA reads TGCAGCGTTGTGGGGGGGAACAGGGTCGACGAGCAGTACTTC. Translating gives CSVVGGNRVDEQYF.

The rearrangement uses TRBV20-1 and TRBJ1-1, with D possibly being TRBD1 (5 bases). Trimming took 4 bases from V and 1 from J, leaving 7 bases between them. This CDR3 comprises 12 residues. Per germline, CDR1 DFQATT and CDR2 SNEGSKA (reference sequence). CDR3 nucleotides: TGCAGTGCTATCGGGGGGAACACTGAAGCTTTCTTT. Its protein product is CSAIGGNTEAFF.

The genes are TRBV5-4 and TRBJ2-7; tentative D call: TRBD2 (5 bases). V was pared by 1 base and J by 2 bases, with 10 bases between. CDR3 length equals 14 residues. Per germline, CDR1 SGHNT and CDR2 YYREEE (reference sequence). CDR3 protein: CASSLPGIPYEQYF. Written as DNA, the CDR3 is TGTGCCAGCAGCTTGCCGGGGATACCCTACGAGCAGTACTTC.

The genes are TRBV5-1 and TRBJ2-7; D is perhaps TRBD1 (5 bases). This CDR3 is 14 amino acids long. Per the germline V gene, CDR1 is SGHRS and CDR2 is YFSETQ. V was shortened by 0 bases and J by 6 bases, with 13 bases between the two germline ends. DNA for the CDR3: TGCGCCAGCAGCTTGGGGGCAGGGATCGGCGAGCAGTACTTC. This encodes CASSLGAGIGEQYF.

V gene TRBV7-8 combines with J gene TRBJ2-1, with a possible D match to TRBD2 (6 bases). The CDR3 consists of 16 residues. Germline lookup yields CDR1 SGHVS and CDR2 FQNEAQ. Trimming took off 5 bases at V and 9 bases at J, with 23 bases between the two ends. CDR3 in amino acids: CASSPGSGQGWGEQFF. The CDR3 DNA reads TGTGCCAGCAGCCCGGGGAGCGGGCAGGGATGGGGTGAGCAGTTCTTC.

V is TRBV29-1 and J is TRBJ2-1; D is uncertain. Germline V gene sequence: CDR1 SQVTM, CDR2 ANQGSEA. The CDR3 is made up of 14 amino acids. The V and J ends lost 6 bases and 4 bases respectively, with 16 bases between them. CDR3 loop: CSVAKPGPYNEQFF. The CDR3 DNA reads as TGCAGCGTGGCGAAACCGGGCCCATACAATGAGCAGTTCTTC.

The chain joins TRBV20-1 to TRBJ2-7, with TRBD1 identical over 9 bases. Germline-derived CDR1 and CDR2 are DFQATT and SNEGSKA (reference sequence). The CDR3 loop spans 13 amino acids. V shed 5 bases and J 6 bases; nucleotides not matched to a gene: 8. DNA of the CDR3: TGCAGTGCTCCGGGACAGGGCTGGGGCGAGCAGTACTTC. Its protein is CSAPGQGWGEQYF.

This chain connects TRBV5-8 to TRBJ1-1; D is perhaps TRBD1 (6 bases). V lost 2 bases to trimming and J lost 1 base, with 15 bases between them. The V gene's germline CDR1 is SGHTS and CDR2 YDEGEE. This CDR3 has 16 residues. This chain's CDR3 is CASSFLSGHGNTEAFF. CDR3 DNA: TGTGCCAGCAGCTTTCTCTCGGGACACGGGAACACTGAAGCTTTCTTT.

The chain employs TRBV6-1 and TRBJ2-4; D possibly corresponds to TRBD1 (6 bases). V lost 1 base and J 9 bases, leaving 16 bases between the germline ends. Germline V gene lookup returns CDR1 MNHNS and CDR2 SASEGT. CDR3 length: 15 residues. The CDR3 DNA sequence: TGTGCCAGCAGTGAAGTTAGCACAGGGACCTCCATTCAGTACTTC. It specifies CASSEVSTGTSIQYF.

DNA for the CDR3: TGTGCCAGCAGTGCCAAGGGCTACACCTTC. Amino acids: CASSAKGYTF. V is TRBV28 and J is TRBJ1-2; no firm D call. CDR1 MDHEN and CDR2 SYDVKM come from the germline V gene. The V and J ends lost 5 bases and 8 bases respectively, with 6 bases between them. This CDR3 has 10 residues.

The chain recombines TRBV20-1 with TRBJ1-2, with D hard to call. Trimming stripped 3 bases from V and 2 bases from J, with 10 bases between. This CDR3 is built from 13 residues. Germline V gives CDR1 DFQATT, CDR2 SNEGSKA (reference sequence). CDR3 sequence: CSASRNQNYGYTF. In DNA, the CDR3 is TGCAGTGCTAGTCGAAATCAGAACTATGGCTACACCTTC.

The gene calls are TRBV2 and TRBJ2-5, with D possibly matching TRBD1 (6 bases). The CDR3 is 14 residues long. The germline CDR1 and CDR2 sequences are SNHLY and FYNNEI. The V end lost 5 bases, the J end lost 0 bases, and 10 bases lay between the germline ends. CDR3 protein: CASSWTVYQETQYF. CDR3 DNA sequence: TGTGCCAGCAGTTGGACAGTGTACCAAGAGACCCAGTACTTC.

The chain combines TRBV5-4 with TRBJ2-2, with 8 bases that match TRBD2. CDR3 length: 15 residues. Germline assignment: CDR1 SGHNT and CDR2 YYREEE (reference sequence). The V gene end was trimmed by 2 bases and the J gene end by 4 bases; junction bases not matched to a gene: 4. The CDR3 coding sequence is TGTGCCAGCAGCTTAGGCGGGGGGTCCACCGGGGAGCTGTTTTTT. Its protein product is CASSLGGGSTGELFF.

The genes are TRBV4-1 and TRBJ2-2; a weak D match, TRBD2 (6 bases). Trimming stripped 8 bases from V and 2 bases from J, with 12 bases between. The CDR3 is made up of 14 amino acids. The germline V gene has CDR1 MGHRA and CDR2 YSYEKL. CDR3 residues: CASRGIANTGELFF. Here the CDR3 DNA reads TGCGCCAGCCGCGGGATCGCCAACACCGGGGAGCTGTTTTTT.

The chain recombines TRBV7-8 with TRBJ1-1, with TRBD1 matching over 8 bases. The V gene's germline CDR1 is SGHVS and CDR2 FQNEAQ. V gave up 4 bases and J gave up 10 bases; unmatched junction bases: 11. The CDR3 sequence is 14 residues long. CDR3 nucleotides: TGTGCCAGCAGCTCAGAGGACAGGGTTCGAAGAGCTTTCTTT. Protein sequence: CASSSEDRVRRAFF.

This rearrangement joins TRBV12-3 or TRBV12-4 to TRBJ2-7; D is unclear. The CDR3 sequence is 14 residues long. Trimming removed 5 bases from V and 0 bases from J, with 11 bases in between. The CDR3 protein is CASSLATGSYEQYF. The CDR3 region has the DNA TGTGCCAGCAGTCTGGCGACGGGCTCCTACGAGCAGTACTTC.

The CDR3 sequence: CASSPSGQGNYGYTF. The CDR3 nucleotides are TGTGCCAGCTCACCCTCCGGACAGGGGAACTATGGCTACACCTTC. V is TRBV18 and J is TRBJ1-2; TRBD1 agrees at 9 bases. Per the germline V gene, CDR1 is KGHSH and CDR2 is LQKENI. V shed 3 bases and J 2 bases; nucleotides not matched to a gene: 4. The CDR3 extends over 15 amino acids.

This chain uses TRBV20-1 with TRBJ2-3; TRBD1 aligns across 7 bases. Germline assignment: CDR1 DFQATT and CDR2 SNEGSKA (reference sequence). The trim removed 4 bases at V and 12 bases at J, leaving 7 bases unmatched. This CDR3 contains 11 residues. CDR3 in DNA: TGCAGTGCTATTGAGACAGGGCGCCAGTATTTT. This gives the protein CSAIETGRQYF.

The chain is built from TRBV5-4 and TRBJ1-2; 7 bases align to TRBD1. The CDR3 length is 14 residues. Germline values: CDR1 SGHNT, CDR2 YYREEE (reference sequence). With 2 bases clipped from V and 4 bases from J, the junction kept 5 bases outside the gene matches. Here the CDR3 DNA reads TGTGCCAGCAGCTTTGGACAGGAAGTCTATGGCTACACCTTC. It codes for CASSFGQEVYGYTF.

The chain carries TRBV21-1 and TRBJ1-4. TRBV21-1 is reported as a pseudogene. The CDR3 length is 13 residues. The chain's CDR3 is CASSKGYDEKLFF. For the CDR3, the DNA is TGTGCCAGCAGCAAAGGATATGATGAAAAACTGTTTTTT.

This sequence joins TRBV12-3 or TRBV12-4 and TRBJ2-5; weak D call: TRBD1 (6 bases). This CDR3 has 15 amino acids. Trimming left V 2 bases short and J 5 bases short, with 15 bases between. The CDR3 sequence is CASSLSLGGTETQYF. The CDR3 DNA reads as TGTGCCAGCAGTTTAAGTCTTGGGGGCACGGAGACCCAGTACTTC.

This sequence joins TRBV9 and TRBJ2-3; TRBD2 aligns across 9 bases. The J segment lost 2 bases and the V segment lost 4 bases, leaving 14 bases of the junction unmatched. The length of the CDR3 is 18 residues. Per germline, CDR1 SGDLS and CDR2 YYNGEE. The CDR3 DNA is TGTGCCAGCAGCTCCCCCCGGGGCGGGGGGGGTTTCACAGATACGCAGTATTTT. This codes for CASSSPRGGGGFTDTQYF.